This T cell receptor (beta chain) is from a study of blood T cells in healthy people across ages. This clonotype came up once. Combining a sample-barcoded 5' primer with a J-beta primer mix, a second PCR ran for about 6 to 11 cycles. MiXCR was run by TCRdb on the 5' RACE reads, yielding one entry per CDR3 protein. The sample contains about a million distinct CDR3 sequences, 35% to 40% of which appear only once. This TCR derives from a man younger than 30 in good health. What was sequenced was blood.

CDR3: CASSGQVRVDEQFF. DNA of the CDR3: TGTGCCAGCAGCGGACAGGTGAGAGTGGATGAGCAGTTCTTC. This chain uses TRBV2 with TRBJ2-1; 7 bases line up with TRBD1. The CDR3 covers 14 residues. The V gene end was trimmed by 6 bases and the J gene end by 8 bases; junction bases not matched to a gene: 10. Germline loops: CDR1 SNHLY, CDR2 FYNNEI.